The 21 T cell receptor beta chains reported below all come from one sample, sequenced in a study of molecular identifiers for immune sequencing clone quantification. TCRdb processed the PCR reads anew with MiXCR; each CDR3 protein has one entry. This sample has hundreds of thousands of distinct CDR3 sequences, with about a fifth found just once. Sequencing was done on a sample of naive CD8+ T cells from blood, with Jurkat cell RNA spiked in. Subset given: FACS-sorted CD8+CD4-CCR7+CD45RA+ naive T cells. All receptors derive from a human donor in good health. Some libraries in this study had Jurkat cell RNA spiked in.

On this clonotype itself: A read error may produce the germline difference seen at one junction end. The chain combines TRBV11-2 with TRBJ1-2; D ambiguous. CDR3 size: 15 residues. Germline lookup yields CDR1 SGHAT and CDR2 FQNNGV. CDR3: CASSKSTGANYGHTF. The DNA of the CDR3 is TGTGCCAGCTCCAAATCGACGGGAGCTAACTATGGCCACACCTTC.

This clonotype was detected a few times. The conserved phenylalanine or tryptophan normally closing the CDR3 is absent here, so this likely arose from a read error. V usage is TRBV7-9 and J usage is TRBJ2-1, with 7 positions matching TRBD2. This CDR3 is 13 amino acids long. V was clipped by 5 bases and J by 7 bases; unmatched bases: 5. Germline V gene sequence: CDR1 SEHNR, CDR2 FQNEAQ (reference sequence). In nucleotides, the CDR3 is TGTGCCAGCAGCCCCTTAGCGGGTAATGAGCAGTTCTCC. It codes for CASSPLAGNEQFS.

This clonotype occurred many times. V usage is TRBV6-5 and J usage is TRBJ2-3; TRBD2 matches at 11 bases. The V segment lost 6 bases and the J segment 4 bases; nucleotides outside the gene matches: 21. The CDR3 has 20 residues. Germline CDR1 reads MNHEY; CDR2 reads SVGAGI. The CDR3 region has the DNA TGTGCCAGCAGGAAAACCCTACCTAGCCTAGCGGGAGGATCTTCAGATACGCAGTATTTT. It encodes CASRKTLPSLAGGSSDTQYF.

The V gene is TRBV5-5, the J gene TRBJ1-1; unclear D gene. V lost 0 bases and J 1 base, leaving 16 bases between the germline ends. Germline CDR1 and CDR2: SGHKS and YYEKEE (reference sequence). The CDR3 extends over 17 amino acids. The CDR3 DNA is TGTGCCAGCAGCTTGGCCCGGACCGTCCGACCGAACACTGAAGCTTTCTTT. This codes for CASSLARTVRPNTEAFF.

This clonotype was observed a handful of times. The genes are TRBV13 and TRBJ2-6, with D uncertain. CDR3 length equals 19 residues. Trimming pared 0 bases from V and 0 bases from J, leaving 15 bases between. CDR1 and CDR2 (germline): PRHDT, FYEKMQ (reference sequence). The CDR3: CASSLGPRLGSSGANVLTF. CDR3 DNA sequence: TGTGCCAGCAGCTTAGGCCCCCGTCTGGGCAGCTCTGGGGCCAACGTCCTGACTTTC.

This clonotype was seen repeatedly, ten times or more. The V gene is TRBV9, the J gene TRBJ2-5; TRBD2 matches 8 bases. The germline gives CDR1 SGDLS, CDR2 YYNGEE. Trimming removed 0 bases from V and 5 bases from J; junction bases left unmatched: 6. The CDR3 sequence is 15 residues long. The CDR3: CASSVGGSGSETQYF. The CDR3 DNA sequence: TGTGCCAGCAGCGTAGGGGGGAGCGGGAGTGAGACCCAGTACTTC.

The gene calls are TRBV11-2 and TRBJ2-3; 7 bases agree with TRBD1. CDR3 size: 20 residues. Per germline, CDR1 SGHAT and CDR2 FQNNGV. The junction had 17 bases not matched to a gene; V was cut back by 0 bases and J by 2 bases. The CDR3 loop is CASSLDWDRIVTGNTDTQYF. CDR3 nucleotide sequence: TGTGCCAGCAGCTTAGACTGGGACAGAATTGTTACAGGGAACACAGATACGCAGTATTTT.

This clonotype was seen many times. This rearrangement joins TRBV5-5 to TRBJ2-3; a possible D gene is TRBD2 (6 bases). The CDR3 is made up of 17 amino acids. The V gene's germline CDR1 is SGHKS and CDR2 YYEKEE (reference sequence). The V gene lost 3 bases and the J gene lost 2 bases, with 19 bases spanning the gap. The CDR3 DNA reads as TGTGCCAGCAGCTCTCCCCTGGCGGGGTTCTTCACAGATACGCAGTATTTT. It codes for CASSSPLAGFFTDTQYF.

The chain uses TRBV10-3 and TRBJ1-1, with D hard to call. Trimming stripped 4 bases from V and 0 bases from J, with 15 bases between. CDR3 length: 16 amino acids. Germline assignment: CDR1 ENHRY and CDR2 SYGVKD. CDR3 in amino acids: CAISGSHFGVNTEAFF. The CDR3 DNA follows: TGTGCCATCAGTGGGTCCCACTTTGGGGTGAACACTGAAGCTTTCTTT.

This clonotype was observed many times. V gene TRBV7-9 combines with J gene TRBJ2-4; D not certain. The germline V and J ends were trimmed by 4 bases and 8 bases, with 9 bases remaining between them. CDR1 and CDR2 from the germline V gene are SEHNR and FQNEAQ (reference sequence). This CDR3 spans 12 amino acids. In nucleotides, the CDR3 is TGTGCCAGCAGCTCCTCCGGGCACATTCAGTACTTC. Amino acids: CASSSSGHIQYF.

The sample holds many counts of this clonotype. This rearrangement joins TRBV20-1 to TRBJ1-2; D not certain. The V gene lost 3 bases and the J gene lost 8 bases, with 13 bases spanning the gap. The CDR3 loop spans 12 amino acids. Germline loops: CDR1 DFQATT, CDR2 SNEGSKA (reference sequence). The CDR3, as DNA: TGCAGTGCTAGGGGCAGCCCCGACGGCTACACCTTC. Translation gives CSARGSPDGYTF.

Many counts were recorded for this clonotype. The chain uses TRBV30 and TRBJ2-5; perhaps TRBD2 as D (5 bases). Trimming stripped 8 bases from V and 2 bases from J, with 12 bases between. Germline V gene data show CDR1 as GTSNPN and CDR2 as SVGIG (reference sequence). The CDR3 loop spans 12 amino acids. DNA for the CDR3: TGTGCCCACGAGGGCCCACAAGAGACCCAGTACTTC. As protein: CAHEGPQETQYF. Looking up the rest from reference TRBV30 and TRBJ2-5 gives the full variable domain: SQTIHQWPATLVQPVGSPLSLECTVEGTSNPNLYWYRQAAGRGLQLLFYSVGIGQISSEVPQNLSASRPQDRQFILSSKKLLLSDSGFYLCAHEGPQETQYFGPGTRLLVL.

This clonotype has at least ten counts. The chain employs TRBV7-9 and TRBJ1-1; perhaps TRBD1 as D (5 bases). Germline-derived CDR1 and CDR2 are SEHNR and FQNEAQ (reference sequence). Trimming cost V 3 bases and J 1 base, with 9 bases left between them. There are 14 residues in the CDR3. CDR3 in amino acids: CASSFKGQNTEAFF. The CDR3 DNA follows: TGTGCCAGCAGCTTTAAGGGGCAGAACACTGAAGCTTTCTTT. The variable domain in full, with the rest retrieved from reference TRBV7-9 and TRBJ1-1, is DTGVSQNPRHKITKRGQNVTFRCDPISEHNRLYWYRQTLGQGPEFLTYFQNEAQLEKSRLLSDRFSAERPKGSFSTLEIQRTEQGDSAMYLCASSFKGQNTEAFFGQGTRLTVV.

The V gene is TRBV14, the J gene TRBJ2-7, with TRBD2 matching 8 bases. This CDR3 has 13 residues. V lost 1 base, J lost 7 bases, and 3 bases stayed unmatched. In germline, CDR1 is SGHDN, CDR2 FVKESK. The CDR3 DNA is TGTGCCAGCAGCCAAGGACTAGCGAGGGAGCAGTACTTC. It is translated as CASSQGLAREQYF.

This clonotype occurred many times. The chain links TRBV29-1 to TRBJ2-3; TRBD2 is a possible D gene (6 bases). The CDR3 covers 13 residues. V was trimmed by 6 bases and J by 0 bases, leaving 10 bases between them. Germline CDR1 SQVTM, CDR2 ANQGSEA. The CDR3 DNA is TGCAGCGTCACCGGGGGTAGCACAGATACGCAGTATTTT. Encoded protein: CSVTGGSTDTQYF.

This clonotype was recorded many times. The chain couples TRBV4-3 to TRBJ2-7; the match to TRBD2 covers 7 bases. Germline V gene sequence: CDR1 LGHNA, CDR2 YSLEER. The CDR3 runs to 15 residues. Trimming cost V 0 bases and J 3 bases; bases outside gene matches: 5. CDR3 sequence: CASSQDSAGDYEQYF. Here the CDR3 DNA reads TGCGCCAGCAGCCAAGATTCCGCGGGGGACTACGAGCAGTACTTC.

This clonotype came up many times. The V gene is TRBV29-1, the J gene TRBJ2-1; 8 positions agree with TRBD1. This CDR3 is built from 12 residues. J was trimmed by 7 bases and V by 4 bases; bases with no gene match: 3. In germline, CDR1 is SQVTM, CDR2 ANQGSEA. CDR3 protein: CSVGQGMNEQFF. The CDR3 nucleotides are TGCAGCGTTGGACAGGGGATGAATGAGCAGTTCTTC.

This clonotype was counted ten times or more. The chain employs TRBV12-3 or TRBV12-4 and TRBJ2-7, with D tentatively TRBD1 (5 bases). Trimming left V 7 bases short and J 5 bases short, with 15 bases between. The CDR3 sequence is 13 residues long. CDR3 sequence reads: CASTLPQADEQYF. In DNA form, the CDR3 reads TGTGCCAGCACCCTCCCACAGGCGGACGAGCAGTACTTC.

This clonotype was seen many times. Here the CDR3 reads CASSLGSKGQPQHF. In nucleotides, the CDR3 is TGTGCCAGCAGCTTAGGGTCGAAAGGTCAGCCCCAGCATTTT. The chain is built from TRBV7-9 and TRBJ1-5; D is undetermined. V was shortened by 1 base and J by 6 bases, with 10 bases between the two germline ends. The CDR3 length is 14 residues. Per germline, CDR1 SEHNR and CDR2 FQNEAQ (reference sequence). Full variable domain (remainder filled in from reference TRBV7-9 and TRBJ1-5): DTGVSQNPRHKITKRGQNVTFRCDPISEHNRLYWYRQTLGQGPEFLTYFQNEAQLEKSRLLSDRFSAERPKGSFSTLEIQRTEQGDSAMYLCASSLGSKGQPQHFGDGTRLSIL.

A remark on this clonotype: With a much larger clone just one base away, this may be a read error. CDR3 sequence (DNA): TGCGCCAGCAGCCAAGGACTAGCGGGGATGTATGAGCAGCTCTTC. Its translation: CASSQGLAGMYEQLF. The chain couples TRBV4-3 to TRBJ2-1; TRBD2 matches 11 bases. The CDR3 spans 15 residues. Per the germline V gene, CDR1 is LGHNA and CDR2 is YSLEER.

With respect to this clonotype: A much larger clone lies a single base off, so this may be a read error. This chain joins TRBV20-1 and TRBJ2-5, with D tentatively TRBD2 (5 bases). The V end lost 4 bases, the J end lost 5 bases, and 23 bases lay between the germline ends. This CDR3 spans 16 amino acids. Germline CDR1 and CDR2: DFQATT and SNEGSKA (reference sequence). The CDR3 nucleotides read TGCAGTGCTAAAGCGAGTTCTCGGGCTAGCCCCGAGACCCAGTACTTC. Amino acids: CSAKASSRASPETQYF.